The 18 T cell receptor beta chains given below trace back to one sample, sequenced in a study of blood T cell repertoires in COVID-19. Sequencing was performed with immunoSEQ multiplex PCR; in TCRdb, only in-frame clones are kept and a portion is missing. The table lists 250,000 to 400,000 clones, around 88% of them singletons. Material for sequencing was peripheral blood. Receptor source: a woman aged 25 to 39 with COVID-19, enrolled during active disease.

The J gene is TRBJ1-5, the V gene TRBV10-2, with a possible D match to TRBD1 (6 bases). Germline V gene data show CDR1 as WSHSY and CDR2 as SAAADI. With 5 bases removed from V and 6 bases from J, the gap between germline ends came to 11 bases. The CDR3 covers 13 residues. The CDR3 loop is CASSSGVAQPQHF. CDR3 DNA sequence: TGCGCCAGCAGTTCAGGGGTCGCTCAGCCCCAGCATTTT.

This chain uses TRBV3-1 (or the pseudogene TRBV3-2) with TRBJ1-6; 7 bases match TRBD1. The length of the CDR3 is 17 residues. Germline CDR1 is LGHDT and CDR2 is YNNKEL (reference sequence). The V gene end was trimmed by 1 base and the J gene end by 7 bases; junction bases not matched to a gene: 10. In DNA, the CDR3 is TGTGCCAGCAGCCAAGGGGTAGGGGGCCTATCGAATTCACCCCTCCACTTT. Translating it yields CASSQGVGGLSNSPLHF.

The chain joins TRBV19 to TRBJ2-5; maybe TRBD2 (5 bases). The CDR3 is 13 residues long. V was shortened by 1 base and J by 5 bases, with 8 bases between the two germline ends. The germline V gene encodes CDR1 LNHDA and CDR2 SQIVND (reference sequence). Here the CDR3 reads CASSIVGGETQYF. CDR3 DNA sequence: TGTGCCAGTAGTATAGTCGGAGGTGAGACCCAGTACTTC. The full variable domain, its missing parts supplied by reference TRBV19 and TRBJ2-5, is DGGITQSPKYLFRKEGQNVTLSCEQNLNHDAMYWYRQDPGQGLRLIYYSQIVNDFQKGDIAEGYSVSREKKESFPLTVTSAQKNPTAFYLCASSIVGGETQYFGPGTRLLVL.

The rearrangement joins TRBV9 to TRBJ2-3; D unresolved. V lost 0 bases, J lost 7 bases, and 6 bases lay in between. Germline V gene lookup returns CDR1 SGDLS and CDR2 YYNGEE. This CDR3 is 12 amino acids long. This chain's CDR3 is CASSVGANTQYF. CDR3 nucleotide sequence: TGTGCCAGCAGCGTAGGGGCTAATACGCAGTATTTT.

The rearrangement uses TRBV6-5 and TRBJ1-1, with TRBD1 matching over 8 bases. The CDR3 loop spans 14 amino acids. V shed 7 bases, J shed 3 bases, and the junction held 7 bases outside the gene matches. The V gene's germline CDR1 is MNHEY and CDR2 SVGAGI. The chain's CDR3 is CASKMTGVYTEAFF. Here the CDR3 DNA reads TGTGCCAGCAAAATGACAGGGGTTTACACTGAAGCTTTCTTT.

This chain connects TRBV12-3 or TRBV12-4 to TRBJ1-3; D unclear. The length of the CDR3 is 13 residues. V gave up 4 bases and J gave up 5 bases, with 9 bases separating them. CDR3 DNA: TGTGCCAGCAGTTGGGCCGAGCGAAACACCATATATTTT. Translating it yields CASSWAERNTIYF.

V gene TRBV15 combines with J gene TRBJ2-2, with D maybe TRBD1 (6 bases). Germline V lookup: CDR1 LNHNV, CDR2 YYDKDF (reference sequence). The CDR3 has 17 residues. With 3 bases removed from V and 4 bases from J, the gap between germline ends came to 18 bases. CDR3: CATSRSEGTLFTGELFF. The CDR3 coding sequence is TGTGCCACCAGCAGGAGCGAAGGGACACTATTCACCGGGGAGCTGTTTTTT.

This chain connects TRBV7-8 to TRBJ2-7, with TRBD1 matching over 8 bases. CDR1 and CDR2 from the germline V gene are SGHVS and FQNEAQ. The CDR3 sequence is 14 residues long. Trimming cost V 5 bases and J 3 bases; bases outside gene matches: 6. The CDR3 sequence: CASSKDRGDYEQYF. In DNA form, the CDR3 reads TGTGCCAGCAGCAAAGACAGGGGCGACTACGAGCAGTACTTC. Full variable domain (missing parts from reference TRBV7-8 and TRBJ2-7): GAGVSQSPRYKVAKRGQDVALRCDPISGHVSLFWYQQALGQGPEFLTYFQNEAQLDKSGLPSDRFFAERPEGSVSTLKIQRTQQEDSAVYLCASSKDRGDYEQYFGPGTRLTVT.

V is TRBV6-5 and J is TRBJ1-1; possible D gene TRBD1, 5 bases. The CDR3 is made up of 14 amino acids. The V and J ends lost 8 bases and 4 bases respectively, with 17 bases between them. Germline V gives CDR1 MNHEY, CDR2 SVGAGI. CDR3 sequence (DNA): TGTGCCAGCCAAGGTTCAGGGTGGAGCACTGAAGCTTTCTTT. Its protein is CASQGSGWSTEAFF.

The chain is built from TRBV6-2 or TRBV6-3 and TRBJ1-2; D is possibly TRBD1 (5 bases). The CDR3 runs 16 residues. CDR1 is MNHEY, CDR2 SVGEGT, per germline. V lost 2 bases, J lost 1 base, and 14 bases lay in between. The CDR3 loop reads CASSYPGGLFNYGYTF. The CDR3 DNA reads as TGTGCCAGCAGTTACCCCGGGGGACTTTTTAACTATGGCTACACCTTC.

The V gene is TRBV2, the J gene TRBJ1-2; D gene unclear. The CDR3 length is 13 residues. Germline assignment: CDR1 SNHLY and CDR2 FYNNEI. V was clipped by 6 bases and J by 9 bases, with 17 bases between them. The CDR3 loop is CASSLIEGGSYTF. CDR3 sequence (DNA): TGTGCCAGCAGCCTAATTGAGGGCGGGAGCTACACCTTC. Complete variable domain (other parts from reference TRBV2 and TRBJ1-2): EPEVTQTPSHQVTQMGQEVILRCVPISNHLYFYWYRQILGQKVEFLVSFYNNEISEKSEIFDDQFSVERPDGSNFTLKIRSTKLEDSAMYFCASSLIEGGSYTFGSGTRLTVV.

The V and J genes are TRBV5-1 and TRBJ1-2; D is perhaps TRBD1 (5 bases). Germline CDR1 reads SGHRS; CDR2 reads YFSETQ. The CDR3 loop spans 13 amino acids. V gave up 7 bases and J gave up 3 bases, with 13 bases separating them. The CDR3 nucleotides are TGCGCCAGCTCTTCTCAGGGCCACTATGGCTACACCTTC. This gives the protein CASSSQGHYGYTF.

The chain joins TRBV15 to TRBJ2-5, with 13 bases aligning to TRBD2. The V and J ends lost 5 bases and 4 bases, in that order; junction bases with no gene match: 4. In germline, CDR1 is LNHNV, CDR2 YYDKDF (reference sequence). The CDR3 extends over 15 amino acids. The CDR3 sequence: CATSGRLAGGETQYF. The DNA for the CDR3 is TGTGCCACCAGCGGACGACTAGCGGGGGGAGAGACCCAGTACTTC.

The chain has TRBV11-3 and TRBJ1-1; no clear D gene. Germline loops: CDR1 SGHNT, CDR2 YENEEA. The V gene lost 2 bases and the J gene lost 1 base, with 5 bases spanning the gap. The CDR3 has 13 amino acids. The CDR3 is CASSLNQNTEAFF. In DNA form, the CDR3 reads TGTGCCAGCAGCTTAAATCAGAACACTGAAGCTTTCTTT.

This clone appeared a single time. The rearrangement joins TRBV10-3 to TRBJ2-3, with 7 bases matching TRBD1. Germline CDR1 ENHRY, CDR2 SYGVKD. The CDR3 contains 18 residues. With V trimmed by 0 bases and J by 6 bases, 15 bases remained unmatched. DNA for the CDR3: TGTGCCATCAGTGAGTCGAAGTTCGGGACAGCGATGGGGGATACGCAGTATTTT. Translating gives CAISESKFGTAMGDTQYF.

This chain joins TRBV6-5 and TRBJ2-2; no clear D. CDR3 length: 13 amino acids. V was trimmed by 6 bases and J by 4 bases, leaving 9 bases between them. Looked up from germline, CDR1 is MNHEY and CDR2 is SVGAGI. DNA for the CDR3: TGTGCCAGCAGCTTAACCGGCACCGGGGAGCTGTTTTTT. Amino acids: CASSLTGTGELFF.

The chain joins TRBV7-9 to TRBJ2-2; the D gene is possibly TRBD2 (7 bases). This CDR3 contains 13 residues. V was cut by 11 bases and J by 6 bases, with 16 bases left in between. Germline CDR1 and CDR2: SEHNR and FQNEAQ (reference sequence). The CDR3 region is CALPHGGPGELFF. CDR3 nucleotide sequence: TGTGCCCTCCCCCACGGGGGGCCCGGGGAGCTGTTTTTT.

In this sample, this clone turned up once. The genes are TRBV6-5 and TRBJ1-1, with 8 nucleotides matching TRBD1. CDR3 length: 13 amino acids. Trimming at V came to 6 bases and at J to 3 bases, leaving 3 bases not matched to a gene. From germline, CDR1 is MNHEY and CDR2 SVGAGI. The CDR3 DNA reads TGTGCCAGCAGCCAGGACAGGGACACTGAAGCTTTCTTT. Translated, it gives CASSQDRDTEAFF.